This T cell receptor beta chain was sequenced for a study of cytomegalovirus exposure and HLA in healthy donors. The V end was cut by 5 bases, the J end by 3 bases, with 14 bases between. This CDR3 spans 15 amino acids. Germline loops: CDR1 SGHAT, CDR2 FQNNGV. Amplification used 60 Vbeta primers and 13 Jbeta primers. Using immunoSEQ multiplex PCR, the repertoire was profiled, and TCRdb retains in-frame clones only, with some absent. The sample yields 66,000 or so clones, about 89% seen once. The chain joins TRBV11-2 to TRBJ2-1; a possible D gene is TRBD1 (6 bases). Sample: PBMCs. This TCR was recovered from a man aged 25 to 45 in good health and CMV-seropositive. The CDR3 is CASSHTQGLYNEQFF. The DNA of the CDR3 is TGTGCCAGCAGCCATACACAGGGCCTCTACAATGAGCAGTTCTTC.